This TCR beta chain came from a study of blood T cell repertoires in COVID-19. Produced via immunoSEQ multiplex PCR; TCRdb's table is partial and in-frame only. The sample consists of about 35,000 clones, 80% to 90% of them appearing once. There are 13 residues in the CDR3. Trimming took off 0 bases at V and 6 bases at J, with 8 bases between the two ends. The germline CDR1 and CDR2 sequences are SGDLS and YYNGEE. The rearrangement uses TRBV9 and TRBJ2-3; D perhaps matches TRBD2 (5 bases). The source of this sequence is a man aged 50 to 59 with acute or convalescent COVID-19. The material sequenced was peripheral blood. The CDR3 DNA reads as TGTGCCAGCAGCGTAGGGACTTGGGATACGCAGTATTTT. Translated: CASSVGTWDTQYF.